Below are 10 T cell receptor beta chains sequenced from a single sample in a study of T cell responses to AZD1222 COVID-19 vaccine. Profiling relied on immunoSEQ multiplex PCR, and the TCRdb table lists in-frame clones only, not all of them. The repertoire holds 110,000 to 150,000 clones, with 88% as singletons. Material: peripheral blood, obtained 28 days after the second AZD1222 dose. Source of these receptors: an adult who received the AZD1222 COVID-19 vaccine.

This chain links TRBV11-2 with TRBJ2-1; 10 bases align to TRBD2. CDR3 length: 15 amino acids. The germline V gene has CDR1 SGHAT and CDR2 FQNNGV. V dropped 5 bases and J dropped 4; count of bases not matched to a gene: 5. CDR3 sequence reads: CASSPSGGAYNEQFF. The CDR3 bases are TGTGCCAGCAGCCCGAGCGGGGGGGCTTACAATGAGCAGTTCTTC. The whole variable domain, filled in from reference TRBV11-2 and TRBJ2-1, reads EAGVAQSPRYKIIEKRQSVAFWCNPISGHATLYWYQQILGQGPKLLIQFQNNGVVDDSQLPKDRFSAERLKGVDSTLKIQPAKLEDSAVYLCASSPSGGAYNEQFFGPGTRLTVL.

This clone was observed a handful of times. The chain combines TRBV6-2 or TRBV6-3 with TRBJ2-2, with TRBD2 identical over 7 bases. CDR3 length: 15 residues. Losses at the gene ends were 5 bases for V and 4 bases for J; bases not matched to a gene: 7. Germline loops: CDR1 MNHEY, CDR2 SVGEGT. The CDR3 here is CASSEGLRITGELFF. The CDR3 DNA reads as TGTGCCAGCAGTGAGGGACTACGAATCACCGGGGAGCTGTTTTTT.

Note on this clone: One end of the junction fails to match germline, which may point to a read error. This chain joins TRBV4-1 and TRBJ2-6, with a weak D call TRBD2 (6 bases). The germline gives CDR1 MGHRA, CDR2 YSYEKL. This CDR3 contains 17 residues. The CDR3 reads CASSQEWEASRANVLTF. CDR3 DNA sequence: TGCGCCAGCAGCCAAGAATGGGAGGCCTCTAGGGCCAACGTCCTGACTTTC.

The CDR3 spells CASSIDLRSNYGYTF. In DNA, the CDR3 is TGTGCCAGTAGTATAGATCTCAGGAGTAACTATGGCTACACCTTC. V and J are TRBV19 and TRBJ1-2; no clear D. The V end lost 0 bases, the J end lost 1 base, and 9 bases lay between the germline ends. This CDR3 has 15 amino acids. CDR1 LNHDA and CDR2 SQIVND come from the germline V gene (reference sequence). Full variable domain (missing parts from reference TRBV19 and TRBJ1-2): DGGITQSPKYLFRKEGQNVTLSCEQNLNHDAMYWYRQDPGQGLRLIYYSQIVNDFQKGDIAEGYSVSREKKESFPLTVTSAQKNPTAFYLCASSIDLRSNYGYTFGSGTRLTVV.

The CDR3, as DNA: TGTGCCAGCAGACTTGGACAGGTGACTGAAGCTTTCTTT. Amino acids: CASRLGQVTEAFF. The chain links TRBV3-1 (or the pseudogene TRBV3-2) to TRBJ1-1; 7 nucleotides line up with TRBD1. CDR1 and CDR2 (germline): LGHDT, YNNKEL (reference sequence). V trimming: 6 bases; J trimming: 5 bases; junction bases outside the gene matches: 6. The CDR3 length is 13 residues.

This chain connects TRBV28 to TRBJ2-1; 10 bases align to TRBD2. Germline values: CDR1 MDHEN, CDR2 SYDVKM. V shed 3 bases and J 13 bases; nucleotides not matched to a gene: 9. The CDR3 runs 14 residues. Here the CDR3 reads CASSLSSSGSPQFF. In DNA form, the CDR3 reads TGTGCCAGCAGTTTGTCCTCTAGCGGGAGCCCCCAGTTCTTC.

The chain recombines TRBV6-1 with TRBJ2-3; D gene unclear. Trimming removed 3 bases at V and 6 bases at J, with 10 bases between. Germline CDR1 MNHNS, CDR2 SASEGT. The CDR3 has 13 residues. DNA of the CDR3: TGTGCCAGCAGTGACCCTTCCAGGGATACGCAGTATTTT. Protein: CASSDPSRDTQYF.

This chain joins TRBV6-5 and TRBJ1-2; the D is unclear. The V and J ends lost 0 bases and 4 bases respectively, with 9 bases between them. The CDR3 runs 14 residues. Germline V gene lookup returns CDR1 MNHEY and CDR2 SVGAGI. The CDR3 region has the DNA TGTGCCAGCAGTTACTCGAAAGAGACCTATGGCTACACCTTC. It yields the protein CASSYSKETYGYTF.

In this sample, this clone turned up once. The chain is built from TRBV5-1 and TRBJ1-1; D is uncertain. The CDR3 is 11 residues long. Germline values: CDR1 SGHRS, CDR2 YFSETQ. The V end lost 2 bases, the J end lost 5 bases, and 4 bases lay between the germline ends. CDR3 DNA: TGCGCCAGCAGCTTTCTGACTGAAGCTTTCTTT. Protein sequence: CASSFLTEAFF.

The rearrangement links TRBV29-1 to TRBJ2-1; D gene unclear. Germline V gene sequence: CDR1 SQVTM, CDR2 ANQGSEA. This CDR3 contains 9 residues. The V gene lost 7 bases and the J gene lost 7 bases, with 5 bases spanning the gap. CDR3 sequence: CSAPNEQFF. The CDR3 coding sequence is TGCAGCGCCCCGAATGAGCAGTTCTTC.